This T cell receptor (beta chain) was documented in a study of shared clonotypes between healthy human individuals. About the research overall: Aged between 18 and 49, the donors were two women and three men.

Libraries were prepared by immunoSEQ multiplex PCR; TCRdb keeps only in-frame clonotypes and omits some of them. The repertoire holds 800,000 or so clones, with about 96% as singletons. In the naive CD8 group, cells lacked CD45RO and were positively selected for CCR7, so terminally differentiated effector memory CD45RA+ cells were left out. Caucasian adults residing in Nashville, Tennessee made up all the donors. The germline V gene has CDR1 MGHRA and CDR2 YSYEKL. The ends lost 4 bases at V and 2 bases at J; junction bases unmatched: 7. This CDR3 region has 15 residues. Study-wide findings and caveats: Represented diversity, genetic and exposure-history alike, was limited by few donors.

Comments on this clone: The antigen is not known.

This sequence was found in a man aged 30 to 39 in good health. The genes are TRBV4-1 and TRBJ2-7, with 8 bases that match TRBD2. The specimen was naive CD8+ T cells sorted from blood. CDR3 DNA sequence: TGCGCCAGCAGCCCGCAGAGCGGGGGCCCCTACGAGCAGTACTTC. Translation gives CASSPQSGGPYEQYF.